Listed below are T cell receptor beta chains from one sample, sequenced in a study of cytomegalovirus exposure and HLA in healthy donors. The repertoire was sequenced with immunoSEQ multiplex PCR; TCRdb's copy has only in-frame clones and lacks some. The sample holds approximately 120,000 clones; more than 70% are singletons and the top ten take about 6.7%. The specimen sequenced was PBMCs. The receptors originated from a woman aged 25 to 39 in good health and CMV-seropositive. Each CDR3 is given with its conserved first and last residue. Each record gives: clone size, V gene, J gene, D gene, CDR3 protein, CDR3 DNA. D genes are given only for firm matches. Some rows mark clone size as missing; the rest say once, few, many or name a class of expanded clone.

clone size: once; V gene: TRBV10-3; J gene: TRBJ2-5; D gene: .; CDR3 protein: CAISDSHREEETQYF; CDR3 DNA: TGTGCCATCAGTGACTCGCACAGGGAAGAAGAGACCCAGTACTTC
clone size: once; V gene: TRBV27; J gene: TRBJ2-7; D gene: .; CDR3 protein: CASSPHGGEQYF; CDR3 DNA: TGTGCCAGCAGTCCTCACGGGGGCGAGCAGTACTTC
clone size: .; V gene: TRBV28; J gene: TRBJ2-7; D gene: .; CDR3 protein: CASSPGTSYEQYF; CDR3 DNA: TGTGCCAGCAGCCCTGGGACATCCTACGAGCAGTACTTC
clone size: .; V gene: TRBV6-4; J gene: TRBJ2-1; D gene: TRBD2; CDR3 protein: CASSSLRTREGHNEQFF; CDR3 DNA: TGTGCCAGCAGTTCCCTCCGGACTAGGGAAGGACACAATGAGCAGTTCTTC
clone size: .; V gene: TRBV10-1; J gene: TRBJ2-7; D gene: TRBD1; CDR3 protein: CASSEGTGDFYEQYF; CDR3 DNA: TGCGCCAGCAGTGAAGGGACAGGAGACTTCTACGAGCAGTACTTC
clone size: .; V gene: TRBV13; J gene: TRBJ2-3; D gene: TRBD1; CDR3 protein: CASSTTGTVSTDTQYF; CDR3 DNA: TGTGCCAGCAGCACGACCGGGACAGTCAGCACAGATACGCAGTATTTT
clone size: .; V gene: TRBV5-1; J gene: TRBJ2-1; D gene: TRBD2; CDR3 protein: CASSPGGTSGYNEQFF; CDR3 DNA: TGCGCCAGCAGCCCGGGGGGGACTAGCGGCTACAATGAGCAGTTCTTC
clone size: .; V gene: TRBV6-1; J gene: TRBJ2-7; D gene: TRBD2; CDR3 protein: CASSEVHGLAGPFYEQYF; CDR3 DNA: TGTGCCAGCAGTGAAGTTCACGGACTAGCGGGACCCTTCTACGAGCAGTACTTC
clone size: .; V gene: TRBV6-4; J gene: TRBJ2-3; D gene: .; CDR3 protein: CASSDSGGDTDTQYF; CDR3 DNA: TGTGCCAGCAGTGACTCAGGGGGGGACACAGATACGCAGTATTTT
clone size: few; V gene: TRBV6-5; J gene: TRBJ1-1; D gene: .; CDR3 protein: CASSQGTEAFF; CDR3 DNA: TGTGCCAGCAGTCAGGGAACTGAAGCTTTCTTT
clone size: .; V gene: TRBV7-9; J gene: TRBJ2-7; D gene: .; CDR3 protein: CASSPSHLYEQYF; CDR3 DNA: TGTGCCAGCAGCCCGAGCCACCTCTACGAGCAGTACTTC
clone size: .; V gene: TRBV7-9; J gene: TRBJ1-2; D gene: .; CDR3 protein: CASSFQGGTLNYGYTF; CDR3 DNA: TGTGCCAGCAGCTTCCAGGGCGGGACTCTTAACTATGGCTACACCTTC
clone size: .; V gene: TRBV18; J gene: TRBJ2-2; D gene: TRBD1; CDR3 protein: CASSKTGGAVTGELFF; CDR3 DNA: TGTGCCAGCTCAAAGACAGGGGGCGCGGTGACCGGGGAGCTGTTTTTT
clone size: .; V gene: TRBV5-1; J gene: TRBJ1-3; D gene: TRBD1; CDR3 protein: CASSPGGQGLAGNTIYF; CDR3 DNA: TGCGCCAGCAGCCCGGGGGGACAGGGTTTAGCTGGAAACACCATATATTTT
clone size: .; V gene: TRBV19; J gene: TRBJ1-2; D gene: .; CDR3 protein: CASSISRGIYGYTF; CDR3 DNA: TGTGCCAGTAGTATAAGTAGGGGTATTTATGGCTACACCTTC
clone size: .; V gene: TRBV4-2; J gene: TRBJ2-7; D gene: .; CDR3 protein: CASSQEGNQGLYEQYF; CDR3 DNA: TGTGCCAGCAGCCAAGAAGGTAACCAGGGGCTTTACGAGCAGTACTTC
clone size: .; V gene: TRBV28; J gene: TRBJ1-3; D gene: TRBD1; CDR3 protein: CASTSGTARNTIYF; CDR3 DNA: TGTGCCAGCACCTCCGGGACAGCTAGGAACACCATATATTTT
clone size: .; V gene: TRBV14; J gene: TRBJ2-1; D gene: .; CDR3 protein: CASSPPGLAEQFF; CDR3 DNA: TGTGCCAGCAGCCCTCCCGGCTTAGCTGAGCAGTTCTTC
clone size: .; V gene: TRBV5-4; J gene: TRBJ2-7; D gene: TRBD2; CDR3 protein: CACLAGSYEQYF; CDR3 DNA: TGTGCCTGCTTAGCGGGTTCCTACGAGCAGTACTTC
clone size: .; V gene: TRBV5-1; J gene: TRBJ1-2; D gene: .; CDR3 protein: CASSLWMGREDGYTF; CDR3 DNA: TGCGCCAGCAGCTTGTGGATGGGCAGGGAAGATGGCTACACCTTC
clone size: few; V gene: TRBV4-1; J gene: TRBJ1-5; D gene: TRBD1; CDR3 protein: CASSRTGGDQPQHF; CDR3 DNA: TGCGCCAGCAGCCGAACAGGGGGCGATCAGCCCCAGCATTTT
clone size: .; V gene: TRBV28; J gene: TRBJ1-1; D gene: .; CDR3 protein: CASSRVVEDTEAFF; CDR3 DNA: TGTGCCAGCAGCCGCGTGGTGGAGGACACTGAAGCTTTCTTT
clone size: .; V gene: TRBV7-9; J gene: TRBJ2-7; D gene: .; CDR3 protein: CASSWGDHEQYF; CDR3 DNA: TGTGCCAGCAGCTGGGGGGACCACGAGCAGTACTTC
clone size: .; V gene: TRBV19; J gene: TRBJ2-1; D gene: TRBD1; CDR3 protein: CASSIGGGDEQFF; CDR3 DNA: TGTGCCAGTAGTATAGGAGGGGGCGATGAGCAGTTCTTC
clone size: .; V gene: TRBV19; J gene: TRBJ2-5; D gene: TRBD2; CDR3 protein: CASSMGGTSGQETQYF; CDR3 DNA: TGTGCCAGTAGTATGGGCGGGACTAGCGGCCAAGAGACCCAGTACTTC
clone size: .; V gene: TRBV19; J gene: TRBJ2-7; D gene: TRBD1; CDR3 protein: CASSSPGQGSYEQYF; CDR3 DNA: TGTGCCAGTAGTAGCCCCGGACAGGGATCATACGAGCAGTACTTC
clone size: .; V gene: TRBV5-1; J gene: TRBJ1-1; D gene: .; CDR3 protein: CASSYDSNTEAFF; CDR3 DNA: TGCGCCAGCAGCTACGACAGTAACACTGAAGCTTTCTTT
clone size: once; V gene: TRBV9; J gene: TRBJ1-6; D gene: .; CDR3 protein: CASSVSTSSYNSPLHF; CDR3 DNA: TGTGCCAGCAGCGTATCCACGAGCTCCTATAATTCACCCCTCCACTTT
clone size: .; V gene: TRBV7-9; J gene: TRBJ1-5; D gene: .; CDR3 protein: CASSGDTSNQPQHF; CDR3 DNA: TGTGCCAGCAGCGGTGACACCTCCAATCAGCCCCAGCATTTT
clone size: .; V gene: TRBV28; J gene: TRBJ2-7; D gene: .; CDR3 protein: CASSLNRNRRGPGYEQYF; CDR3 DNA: TGTGCTAGCAGTTTAAACCGCAACCGACGCGGGCCGGGCTACGAGCAGTACTTC
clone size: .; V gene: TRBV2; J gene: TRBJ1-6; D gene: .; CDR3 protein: CASSDYRANSPLHF; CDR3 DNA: TGTGCCAGCAGCGATTACAGGGCTAATTCACCCCTCCACTTT
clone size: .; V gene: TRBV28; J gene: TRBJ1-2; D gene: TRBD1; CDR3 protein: CASGFTGTGASYGYTF; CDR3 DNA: TGTGCCAGTGGTTTTACCGGGACAGGGGCGTCCTATGGCTACACCTTC
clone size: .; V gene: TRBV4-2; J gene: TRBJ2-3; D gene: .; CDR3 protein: CASSQDQSGDTQYF; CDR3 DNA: TGTGCCAGCAGCCAAGACCAAAGCGGAGATACGCAGTATTTT
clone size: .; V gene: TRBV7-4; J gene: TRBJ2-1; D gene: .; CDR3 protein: CASSLEAWLAGNEQFF; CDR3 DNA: TGTGCCAGCAGCTTAGAGGCGTGGCTAGCAGGCAATGAGCAGTTCTTC
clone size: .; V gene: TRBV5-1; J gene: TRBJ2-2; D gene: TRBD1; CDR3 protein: CASSVTGTDFNTGELFF; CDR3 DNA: TGCGCCAGCAGCGTGACCGGGACAGATTTTAACACCGGGGAGCTGTTTTTT
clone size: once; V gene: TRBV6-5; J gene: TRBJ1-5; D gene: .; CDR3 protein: CASILGQLNQPQHF; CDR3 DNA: TGTGCCAGCATCCTAGGACAGCTAAATCAGCCCCAGCATTTT
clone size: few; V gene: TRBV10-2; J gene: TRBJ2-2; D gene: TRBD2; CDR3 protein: CASSDSGWYTGELFF; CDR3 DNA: TGCGCCAGCAGTGATAGCGGGTGGTACACCGGGGAGCTGTTTTTT
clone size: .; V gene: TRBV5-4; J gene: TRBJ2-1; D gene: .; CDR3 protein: CASSFRQSSYNEQFF; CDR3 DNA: TGTGCCAGCAGCTTCCGACAGAGCTCCTACAATGAGCAGTTCTTC
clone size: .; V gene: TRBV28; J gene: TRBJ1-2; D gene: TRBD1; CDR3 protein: CASSLGTGGRLNGYTF; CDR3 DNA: TGTGCCAGCAGTTTGGGGACAGGGGGCCGCCTGAATGGCTACACCTTC